This TCR beta chain originates from a study of PD-1 blockade in classical Hodgkin lymphoma (dated by TCRdb to about 2020). Turning to the overall study: A peripheral blood immune signature of response to PD-1 blockade in classical Hodgkin lymphoma was defined using TCR beta sequencing and CyTOF.

About this clone: Which antigen it targets is not known. No base quality information exists; no much larger clone differs at one position.

The meaning of the sample's time point label: newly diagnosed, previously untreated cHL patient sample. PBMCs from patients with newly diagnosed, previously untreated classical Hodgkin lymphoma were sequenced as a comparison group for the relapsed/refractory trial patients. Peripheral blood was collected in 8 mL Vacutainer Cell Preparation Tubes, from which PBMCs were isolated by centrifugation and then cryopreserved. Study-wide conclusions, independent of this receptor: Only a single clinical trial cohort was studied, and what caused the repertoire differences, possibly disease activity or prior therapy, remained undefined. Baseline TCR diversity was reported to be lower in newly diagnosed patients than in healthy donors, and even lower in relapsed/refractory patients.

The Qiagen DNeasy kit was used to extract genomic DNA both from unsorted PBMCs and from the negatively selected CD4+ and CD8+ fractions. Using primers that anneal to V and J segments, immunoSEQ multiplex PCR amplified the TCR beta CDR3 regions. A synthetic immune receptor repertoire was used to minimize amplification bias, and any residual bias was removed computationally once sequencing was done. On the authors' methods: Repertoire diversity was quantified as the Shannon entropy index using custom Python scripts. Unsorted, CD4+ and CD8+ repertoires were analyzed separately, except in combined analyses where CD4+ and CD8+ sequences were merged in silico. Not all clones reach the TCRdb copy of this immuneACCESS table, which keeps in-frame sequences only. Checked studies attribute under half of the gap to unresolved V genes and leave the rest unexplained. V, J and clone size reflect that table, while D and trimming were determined from the DNA. The sample table contains roughly 68,000 clones; only one count was recorded for 85% to 95% of them. The ten top clones hold over 2.5% of the sample.

The clonotype comes from a human donor with classical Hodgkin lymphoma. What was sequenced was peripheral blood mononuclear cells (PBMCs).

The sequenced DNA is TGTGCCAGCAGACCCAGCGGGGACGGCGAGACCCAGTACTTC. Translation gives CASRPSGDGETQYF. The receptor chain draws on TRBV7-6 and TRBJ2-5, with TRBD2 matching 7 junction bases. In the germline V gene, CDR1 corresponds to SGHVS and CDR2 to FNYEAQ. The V end gives up 6 bases and the J end 5 bases, leaving 9 bases in the junction not matched to a gene. Reading from cysteine to phenylalanine, the CDR3 counts 14 amino acids. Of the read, only the CDR3 DNA is kept; its 42 bases are in frame from base 1.